The sequence of this T cell receptor beta chain was determined in a study of CD8 T cells in ankylosing spondylitis. Study-wide findings and caveats: Clones linked to the disease showed a CD8+ phenotype. They occurred at relatively low frequencies in peripheral blood. Certain motif variants had earlier appeared in reactive arthritis synovial fluid and blood. According to the report, clones linked to the disease were significantly enriched in matched synovial fluid samples taken from ankylosing spondylitis patients. Eight or nine highly homologous variants made up a TCR beta motif that seemed to typify ankylosing spondylitis blood.

Trimming took off 6 bases at V and 11 bases at J, with 15 bases between the two ends. This CDR3 is 12 amino acids long. Scientists made TCR beta libraries using quantitative 5'-RACE with molecular barcodes. TCRdb reanalysed the 5' RACE reads using MiXCR and keeps one entry per CDR3 protein. The sample records about 420,000 distinct CDR3 sequences, approximately 20% being singletons. Details on this clonotype: No antigen is known for it.

The receptor was isolated from a male donor with ankylosing spondylitis. The chain couples TRBV12-3 or TRBV12-4 to TRBJ2-3; tentatively, D is TRBD1 (5 bases). The material sequenced was blood, either unsorted or a sorted T cell fraction (not recorded which). The CDR3 spells CASSLGPIVQYF. The CDR3 DNA follows: TGTGCCAGCAGCCTGGGGCCTATTGTGCAGTATTTT.